One and the same sample provided the 26 T cell receptor beta chains below, sequenced in a study of cytomegalovirus exposure and HLA in healthy donors. Primers for the PCR totalled 60 Vbeta and 13 Jbeta. The assay was immunoSEQ multiplex PCR, and TCRdb's table has in-frame clones only and misses some. Counted here are more than 85,000 clones, roughly 78% occurring once; the ten biggest clones make up approximately 1.3%. The sequencing input was PBMCs. Receptor source: a woman aged 30 to 39 in good health and CMV-seronegative.

In its sample, this clone was seen a few times. CDR3 sequence reads: CASSISGRPQHF. Written as DNA, the CDR3 is TGTGCCAGTAGTATATCCGGGAGACCCCAGCATTTT. This chain uses TRBV19 with TRBJ1-5; D is uncertain. Germline CDR1 LNHDA, CDR2 SQIVND (reference sequence). This CDR3 has 12 residues. Trimming removed 2 bases from V and 10 bases from J, with 9 bases in between.

This chain connects TRBV7-2 to TRBJ2-3; D perhaps matches TRBD2 (6 bases). This CDR3 comprises 14 residues. Germline V CDR1 and CDR2: SGHTA, FQGNSA. The germline V and J ends were trimmed by 1 base and 4 bases, with 9 bases remaining between them. CDR3 bases: TGTGCCAGCAGCTTAGGCGGGGCCGCAGATACGCAGTATTTT. As protein: CASSLGGAADTQYF.

This chain links TRBV29-1 with TRBJ2-6, with no clear D. Trimming took off 3 bases at V and 4 bases at J, with 16 bases between the two ends. Germline V gene sequence: CDR1 SQVTM, CDR2 ANQGSEA. This CDR3 is 16 amino acids long. The CDR3 is CSVDDFTAAGANVLTF. CDR3 sequence (DNA): TGCAGCGTTGACGACTTTACCGCGGCAGGGGCCAACGTCCTGACTTTC.

CDR3 amino acids: CASSQAGIGISGNQPQHF. Here the CDR3 DNA reads TGTGCCAGCAGCCAAGCCGGGATCGGGATATCCGGCAATCAGCCCCAGCATTTT. The chain recombines TRBV28 with TRBJ1-5; D is unclear. The CDR3 loop spans 18 amino acids. Trimming took 6 bases from V and 2 from J, leaving 23 bases between them. CDR1 MDHEN and CDR2 SYDVKM come from the germline V gene.

This clone appeared a single time. CDR3 protein: CASSSSGFGNSPLHF. CDR3 nucleotide sequence: TGTGCCAGCAGCTCTTCGGGATTTGGTAATTCACCCCTCCACTTT. The chain has TRBV7-9 and TRBJ1-6; D not resolved. V was pared by 4 bases and J by 6 bases, with 13 bases between. This CDR3 is built from 15 residues. The V gene's germline CDR1 is SEHNR and CDR2 FQNEAQ (reference sequence).

This chain uses TRBV9 with TRBJ1-2; TRBD1 aligns across 8 bases. The CDR3 spans 15 residues. Trimming took 3 bases from V and 3 from J; bases not matched to a gene: 7. Germline values: CDR1 SGDLS, CDR2 YYNGEE. CDR3 loop: CASSGGQGGHYGYTF. In nucleotides, the CDR3 is TGTGCCAGCAGCGGAGGACAGGGCGGCCACTATGGCTACACCTTC.

The rearrangement joins TRBV30 to TRBJ1-2; 7 bases agree with TRBD1. The length of the CDR3 is 13 residues. CDR1 and CDR2 from the germline V gene are GTSNPN and SVGIG (reference sequence). J lost 4 bases, V lost 4 bases, and 6 bases had no gene match. The CDR3 protein is CAWNRDRPYGYTF. DNA of the CDR3: TGTGCCTGGAACCGGGACAGACCCTATGGCTACACCTTC.

This clone showed up just a few times. V is TRBV28 and J is TRBJ2-7, with TRBD1 matching over 9 bases. Germline-derived CDR1 and CDR2 are MDHEN and SYDVKM. The V segment lost 6 bases and the J segment 9 bases; nucleotides outside the gene matches: 12. This CDR3 region has 14 residues. In nucleotides, the CDR3 is TGTGCCAGCAGACCCCCACAGGGGGCTTCGGGGCAGTACTTC. It is translated as CASRPPQGASGQYF. The full variable domain, rest sourced from reference TRBV28 and TRBJ2-7, is DVKVTQSSRYLVKRTGEKVFLECVQDMDHENMFWYRQDPGLGLRLIYFSYDVKMKEKGDIPEGYSVSREKKERFSLILESASTNQTSMYLCASRPPQGASGQYFGPGTRLTVT.

This chain joins TRBV5-6 and TRBJ2-7, with TRBD2 matching over 8 bases. The CDR3 is 16 amino acids. Germline CDR1 and CDR2: SGHDT and YYEEEE. Unmatched junction bases numbered 11, after V lost 0 bases and J lost 6 bases. The CDR3 DNA reads TGTGCCAGCAGCTTGGGGGGCGGCGGGGGGCGGGGCGAGCAGTACTTC. Residues: CASSLGGGGGRGEQYF.

This sequence joins TRBV29-1 and TRBJ1-3; no definite D call. Deletions cut 2 bases from V and 1 base from J, with 6 bases between. Germline loops: CDR1 SQVTM, CDR2 ANQGSEA. The CDR3 contains 13 residues. The CDR3 here is CSVEFGSGNTIYF. CDR3 nucleotides: TGCAGCGTTGAATTCGGGTCTGGAAACACCATATATTTT.

On this clone: Other DNA sequences within the sample encode an identical CDR3. This sequence joins TRBV30 and TRBJ1-2; D gene ambiguous. The CDR3 runs 13 residues. Germline V lookup: CDR1 GTSNPN, CDR2 SVGIG (reference sequence). The V gene lost 3 bases and the J gene lost 2 bases, with 10 bases spanning the gap. CDR3 DNA sequence: TGTGCCTGGAGCGTAGAAGCAAACTATGGCTACACCTTC. This translates into CAWSVEANYGYTF. The full variable domain, with the rest looked up from reference TRBV30 and TRBJ1-2, is SQTIHQWPATLVQPVGSPLSLECTVEGTSNPNLYWYRQAAGRGLQLLFYSVGIGQISSEVPQNLSASRPQDRQFILSSKKLLLSDSGFYLCAWSVEANYGYTFGSGTRLTVV.

The rearrangement uses TRBV30 and TRBJ1-4; D is possibly TRBD1 (6 bases). Germline lookup yields CDR1 GTSNPN and CDR2 SVGIG (reference sequence). The V end lost 1 base, the J end lost 8 bases, and 17 bases lay between the germline ends. The CDR3 is 15 residues long. CDR3 DNA sequence: TGTGCCTGGAGTGATTTACAGGGACGAGGGGAAAAACTGTTTTTT. Its translation: CAWSDLQGRGEKLFF. Full variable domain (outside the CDR3, taken from reference TRBV30 and TRBJ1-4): SQTIHQWPATLVQPVGSPLSLECTVEGTSNPNLYWYRQAAGRGLQLLFYSVGIGQISSEVPQNLSASRPQDRQFILSSKKLLLSDSGFYLCAWSDLQGRGEKLFFGSGTQLSVL.

The chain couples TRBV14 to TRBJ2-1; no firm D call. V lost 3 bases and J 2 bases, leaving 8 bases between the germline ends. This CDR3 has 14 amino acids. Germline lookup yields CDR1 SGHDN and CDR2 FVKESK. For the CDR3, the DNA is TGTGCCAGCAGCCACTTACGGGCCTACAATGAGCAGTTCTTC. This translates into CASSHLRAYNEQFF.

The CDR3 DNA sequence: TGTGCCAGCAGTTTTTTAGGAGCTGAAGCTTTCTTT. Its translation is CASSFLGAEAFF. V is TRBV28 and J is TRBJ1-1; D is ambiguous. The CDR3 is 12 amino acids. Trimming removed 3 bases from V and 6 bases from J, with 8 bases in between. Germline loops: CDR1 MDHEN, CDR2 SYDVKM.

This chain links TRBV13 with TRBJ1-4; TRBD1 aligns across 7 bases. Losses at the gene ends were 4 bases for V and 5 bases for J; bases not matched to a gene: 7. Germline V gene sequence: CDR1 PRHDT, CDR2 FYEKMQ (reference sequence). There are 15 residues in the CDR3. The CDR3 spells CASSSPGQQNEKLFF. In DNA, the CDR3 is TGTGCCAGCAGCTCACCGGGACAGCAGAATGAAAAACTGTTTTTT.

The sample holds a few counts of this clone. The genes are TRBV29-1 and TRBJ2-7, with 8 nucleotides matching TRBD1. The CDR3 totals 16 residues. The germline gives CDR1 SQVTM, CDR2 ANQGSEA. V lost 4 bases to trimming and J lost 3 bases; unmatched junction nucleotides: 14. CDR3 residues: CSVARLTGGIVYEQYF. In nucleotides, the CDR3 is TGCAGCGTTGCCCGACTAACAGGGGGAATAGTCTACGAGCAGTACTTC.

This chain connects TRBV7-2 to TRBJ2-1; 7 bases agree with TRBD1. Trimming at V came to 1 base and at J to 4 bases, leaving 4 bases not matched to a gene. From germline, CDR1 is SGHTA and CDR2 FQGNSA. This CDR3 is built from 15 residues. CDR3 sequence: CASSLEGQLYNEQFF. The CDR3 coding sequence is TGTGCCAGCAGCTTAGAGGGACAGCTTTACAATGAGCAGTTCTTC.

The chain is built from TRBV19 and TRBJ1-2; 8 nucleotides agree with TRBD1. V lost 9 bases to trimming and J lost 4 bases; unmatched junction nucleotides: 10. CDR1 is LNHDA and CDR2 is SQIVND in the germline V gene (reference sequence). The CDR3 runs 14 residues. CDR3 nucleotide sequence: TGTGCCAGCATCCGATCCGGGACAGGCTATGGCTACACCTTC. Amino acid sequence: CASIRSGTGYGYTF.

The rearrangement uses TRBV9 and TRBJ2-1; 12 nucleotides line up with TRBD2. Germline V CDR1 and CDR2: SGDLS, YYNGEE. The CDR3 runs to 15 residues. V was pared by 3 bases and J by 7 bases, with 5 bases of the junction left unmatched. CDR3 in amino acids: CASSELAGGLNEQFF. The CDR3 nucleotides read TGTGCCAGCAGCGAGCTAGCGGGGGGGCTGAATGAGCAGTTCTTC.

The V gene is TRBV5-1, the J gene TRBJ2-1; 8 bases map to TRBD2. Germline CDR1 SGHRS, CDR2 YFSETQ. The ends lost 2 bases at V and 1 base at J; junction bases unmatched: 5. The CDR3 runs 16 residues. The CDR3 region is CASSFSGAGSYNEQFF. CDR3 coding DNA: TGCGCCAGCAGCTTTAGCGGGGCGGGTTCCTACAATGAGCAGTTCTTC.

The CDR3 is CASSLLDTQYF. In DNA, the CDR3 is TGTGCCAGCAGTTTACTAGATACGCAGTATTTT. This chain links TRBV7-2 with TRBJ2-3; D is uncertain. The CDR3 runs to 11 residues. V lost 6 bases and J 5 bases, leaving 6 bases between the germline ends. Germline-derived CDR1 and CDR2 are SGHTA and FQGNSA. Supplemented by reference TRBV7-2 and TRBJ2-3, the full variable domain reads GAGVSQSPSNKVTEKGKDVELRCDPISGHTALYWYRQSLGQGLEFLIYFQGNSAPDKSGLPSDRFSAERTGGSVSTLTIQRTQQEDSAVYLCASSLLDTQYFGPGTRLTVL.

The V and J genes are TRBV28 and TRBJ2-1; D not certain. The CDR3 runs to 14 residues. Germline-derived CDR1 and CDR2 are MDHEN and SYDVKM. The V and J ends lost 7 bases and 0 bases respectively, with 10 bases between them. The CDR3 reads CASNGWRSYNEQFF. In DNA, the CDR3 is TGTGCCAGCAACGGGTGGCGCTCCTACAATGAGCAGTTCTTC.

This clone was picked up a small number of times. The V call is TRBV4-3, the J call TRBJ2-7, with D possibly TRBD1 on 5 matching bases. Germline CDR1 is LGHNA and CDR2 is YSLEER. The CDR3 sequence is 18 residues long. V lost 0 bases to trimming and J lost 3 bases, with 21 bases between them. CDR3: CASSQDSTGASSLYEQYF. The CDR3 bases are TGCGCCAGCAGCCAAGATAGCACAGGAGCCTCTTCTCTCTACGAGCAGTACTTC.

J is TRBJ2-5 and V is TRBV5-6, with D perhaps TRBD2 (5 bases). The length of the CDR3 is 15 residues. In germline, CDR1 is SGHDT, CDR2 YYEEEE. V gave up 1 base and J gave up 3 bases, with 13 bases separating them. The CDR3 region is CASSLIGDREETQYF. The CDR3 DNA reads as TGTGCCAGCAGCTTGATCGGGGATCGGGAAGAGACCCAGTACTTC.

The V and J genes are TRBV10-1 and TRBJ2-3, with D perhaps matching TRBD2 (6 bases). The V gene lost 2 bases and the J gene lost 14 bases, with 14 bases spanning the gap. Germline CDR1 WNHNN, CDR2 SYGVQD (reference sequence). The CDR3 loop spans 12 amino acids. CDR3 sequence (DNA): TGCGCCAGCAGTGAGGGGGTGGAGGGAGGGTATTTT. Encoded protein: CASSEGVEGGYF.

The chain couples TRBV11-2 to TRBJ2-7; TRBD2 agrees at 10 bases. Germline trimming cut 6 bases from V and 2 bases from J; bases unmatched to any gene: 10. The CDR3 is 16 residues long. In germline, CDR1 is SGHAT, CDR2 FQNNGV. CDR3 sequence reads: CASRRRVAGGPYEQYF. CDR3 nucleotides: TGTGCCAGCAGGCGACGGGTAGCGGGAGGTCCCTACGAGCAGTACTTC.